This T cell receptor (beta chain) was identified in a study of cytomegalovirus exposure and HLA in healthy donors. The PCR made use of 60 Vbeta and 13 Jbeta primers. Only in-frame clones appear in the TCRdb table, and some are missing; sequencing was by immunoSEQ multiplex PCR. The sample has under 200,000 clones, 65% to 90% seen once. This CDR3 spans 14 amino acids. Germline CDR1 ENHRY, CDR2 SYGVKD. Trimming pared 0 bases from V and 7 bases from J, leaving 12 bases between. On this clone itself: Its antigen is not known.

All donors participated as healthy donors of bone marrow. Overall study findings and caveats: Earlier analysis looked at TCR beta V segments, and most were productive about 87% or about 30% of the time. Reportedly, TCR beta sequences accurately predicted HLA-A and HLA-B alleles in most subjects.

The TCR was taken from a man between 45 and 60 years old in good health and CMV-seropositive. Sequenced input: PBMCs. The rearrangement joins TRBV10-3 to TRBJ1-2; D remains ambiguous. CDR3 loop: CAISESQEVGGYTF. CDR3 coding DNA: TGTGCCATCAGTGAGTCGCAGGAGGTGGGTGGCTACACCTTC.